These 29 T cell receptor beta chains were all obtained from the same sample, sequenced in a study of T-cell memory formation after mild COVID-19. TCRdb reprocessed the 5' RACE reads via MiXCR and lists one record per CDR3 protein. Among approximately 490,000 distinct CDR3 sequences listed, over 20% were seen once. Sequenced input: PBMCs or a T cell subset sorted from them (not recorded which). The source is an adult woman who had mild COVID-19 (a few samples of this study predate the infection). Cell type and time point are not known.

J is TRBJ2-3 and V is TRBV5-1, with 10 bases identical to TRBD2. Germline assignment: CDR1 SGHRS and CDR2 YFSETQ. The CDR3 has 17 amino acids. V lost 4 bases to trimming and J lost 5 bases; unmatched junction nucleotides: 13. In DNA form, the CDR3 reads TGCGCCAGCAGCCATAAGCGGGGGGGCAGTGAAGGAGATACGCAGTATTTT. Translating gives CASSHKRGGSEGDTQYF. Combining the CDR3 with reference TRBV5-1 and TRBJ2-3 gives the whole variable domain KAGVTQTPRYLIKTRGQQVTLSCSPISGHRSVSWYQQTPGQGLQFLFEYFSETQRNKGNFPGRFSGRQFSNSRSEMNVSTLELGDSALYLCASSHKRGGSEGDTQYFGPGTRLTVL.

J is TRBJ1-2 and V is TRBV7-2; D is unresolved. CDR3 length: 15 residues. CDR1 SGHTA and CDR2 FQGNSA come from the germline V gene. Between the trimmed V and J ends, which lost 4 bases and 1 base, there was a span of 13 bases. CDR3 coding DNA: TGTGCCAGCAGCTCAAGACACGCCGTTAACTATGGCTACACCTTC. Protein: CASSSRHAVNYGYTF.

The table lists this clonotype with a few counts. DNA of the CDR3: TGCAGCGTTGATGTGGTAGGACAGGGCTACGAGCAGTACTTC. Translating gives CSVDVVGQGYEQYF. This sequence joins TRBV29-1 and TRBJ2-7; 8 bases are shared with TRBD1. Germline CDR1 SQVTM, CDR2 ANQGSEA. The CDR3 length is 14 residues. Trimming cost V 3 bases and J 3 bases; bases outside gene matches: 7.

This clonotype was seen once. This may arise from a read error, as a much more abundant clone is one base away. The CDR3 spells CDSSPSGTPRNEQFF. DNA of the CDR3: TGTGACAGCAGCCCCTCCGGGACCCCTCGCAATGAGCAGTTCTTC. The V gene is TRBV12-3 or TRBV12-4, the J gene TRBJ2-1, with D perhaps assigned TRBD1 or TRBD2 (5 bases each). The CDR3 covers 15 residues.

The V call is TRBV12-3 or TRBV12-4, the J call TRBJ2-3; possibly TRBD1 or TRBD2 for D (5 bases each). V was clipped by 11 bases and J by 2 bases, with 17 bases between them. The CDR3 contains 14 residues. CDR3 DNA sequence: TGTGCCCCACCTCGGGGCACGCTCACAGATACGCAGTATTTT. This sequence encodes CAPPRGTLTDTQYF.

This clonotype was counted only a few times. The J gene is TRBJ1-1, the V gene TRBV10-3; no firm D call. The CDR3 has 13 residues. V was shortened by 7 bases and J by 1 base, with 10 bases between the two germline ends. CDR1 is ENHRY, CDR2 SYGVKD, per germline. The CDR3 DNA reads TGTGCCATCATGGAGTTTGGGAACACTGAAGCTTTCTTT. This sequence encodes CAIMEFGNTEAFF.

This clonotype was found many times. This chain uses TRBV6-5 with TRBJ1-1; the D gene is possibly TRBD1 (5 bases). Germline V gives CDR1 MNHEY, CDR2 SVGAGI. The CDR3 contains 13 residues. The germline V and J ends were trimmed by 6 bases and 0 bases, with 8 bases remaining between them. The CDR3 coding sequence is TGTGCCAGCAGCCGACAGCTGAACACTGAAGCTTTCTTT. Translating it yields CASSRQLNTEAFF.

The J gene is TRBJ2-2, the V gene TRBV7-6, with 8 bases that match TRBD1. Trimming cost V 1 base and J 5 bases; bases outside gene matches: 6. The CDR3 contains 16 residues. CDR1 SGHVS and CDR2 FNYEAQ come from the germline V gene. CDR3 sequence: CASSLGVRGRTGELFF. The CDR3 DNA sequence: TGTGCCAGCAGCTTAGGTGTCAGGGGGCGGACCGGGGAGCTGTTTTTT. Full variable domain (outside the CDR3, taken from reference TRBV7-6 and TRBJ2-2): GAGVSQSPRYKVTKRGQDVALRCDPISGHVSLYWYRQALGQGPEFLTYFNYEAQQDKSGLPNDRFSAERPEGSISTLTIQRTEQRDSAMYRCASSLGVRGRTGELFFGEGSRLTVL.

The V call is TRBV4-3, the J call TRBJ2-7, with TRBD1 matching over 7 bases. This CDR3 region has 13 residues. CDR1 and CDR2 from the germline V gene are LGHNA and YSLEER. The V gene end was trimmed by 2 bases and the J gene end by 4 bases; junction bases not matched to a gene: 2. CDR3 sequence (DNA): TGCGCCAGCAGCCAACACAGGGGATACGAGCAGTACTTC. Protein product: CASSQHRGYEQYF.

The chain has TRBV25-1 and TRBJ2-3; TRBD1 agrees at 10 bases. The CDR3 length is 19 residues. Germline V gene data show CDR1 as MGHDK and CDR2 as SYGVNS. The V segment lost 1 base and the J segment 4 bases; nucleotides outside the gene matches: 14. CDR3 loop: CASSEWGSGTGVRADTQYF. The CDR3 DNA follows: TGTGCCAGCAGTGAATGGGGGTCCGGGACAGGGGTTCGAGCAGATACGCAGTATTTT.

This clonotype showed up just a few times. The chain links TRBV7-2 to TRBJ2-5, with TRBD2 matching over 7 bases. Germline CDR1 reads SGHTA; CDR2 reads FQGNSA. J lost 4 bases, V lost 5 bases, and 4 bases had no gene match. There are 13 residues in the CDR3. The chain's CDR3 is CASSPAGSETQYF. For the CDR3, the DNA is TGTGCCAGCAGCCCAGCGGGATCAGAGACCCAGTACTTC.

V usage is TRBV2 and J usage is TRBJ2-1; TRBD2 agrees at 9 bases. Germline V CDR1 and CDR2: SNHLY, FYNNEI. The CDR3 totals 18 residues. Trimming cost V 4 bases and J 0 bases; bases outside gene matches: 10. CDR3 protein: CASSVSKWRGGSYNEQFF. Written as DNA, the CDR3 is TGTGCCAGCAGTGTATCAAAGTGGCGGGGGGGCTCCTACAATGAGCAGTTCTTC.

This clonotype has at least ten counts. This CDR3 reads CASSLQGGTDTQYF. Written as DNA, the CDR3 is TGTGCCAGCAGCTTACAGGGCGGCACAGATACGCAGTATTTT. The chain uses TRBV3-1 and TRBJ2-3, with a weak D call TRBD1 (6 bases). This CDR3 comprises 14 residues. Germline CDR1 LGHDT, CDR2 YNNKEL (reference sequence). Trimming cost V 5 bases and J 1 base, with 10 bases left between them.

This clonotype was counted a few times. V gene TRBV9 combines with J gene TRBJ2-7; no firm D call. Germline V lookup: CDR1 SGDLS, CDR2 YYNGEE. V shed 0 bases and J shed 2 bases, with 9 bases lying between them. The CDR3 is 14 amino acids. CDR3 residues: CASSVEAWTYEQYF. In DNA, the CDR3 is TGTGCCAGCAGCGTAGAGGCCTGGACCTACGAGCAGTACTTC.

The V gene is TRBV7-6, the J gene TRBJ2-5, with 8 bases aligning to TRBD1. The V and J ends lost 6 bases and 10 bases, in that order; junction bases with no gene match: 10. This CDR3 has 13 amino acids. CDR1 and CDR2 (germline): SGHVS, FNYEAQ. The CDR3 sequence is CASSYHRGEYQYF. CDR3 coding DNA: TGTGCCAGCAGTTACCACAGGGGGGAATACCAGTACTTC.

The V and J genes are TRBV20-1 and TRBJ2-5; D gene unclear. V was pared by 2 bases and J by 5 bases, with 3 bases between. The V gene's germline CDR1 is DFQATT and CDR2 SNEGSKA (reference sequence). The CDR3 contains 10 residues. The CDR3 DNA reads as TGCAGTGCTAGATTTGAGACCCAGTACTTC. Protein: CSARFETQYF.

This clonotype was picked up a small number of times. V and J are TRBV29-1 and TRBJ2-3; 8 bases are a match to TRBD1. Trimming took 4 bases from V and 1 from J; bases not matched to a gene: 7. The CDR3 consists of 15 residues. CDR1 SQVTM and CDR2 ANQGSEA come from the germline V gene. The CDR3 DNA sequence: TGCAGCGTTGCTACTACGGGACAGGGCACAGATACGCAGTATTTT. Protein: CSVATTGQGTDTQYF.

This clonotype occurred a few times. CDR3 DNA sequence: TGCAGTGCTAGAGACAGCGGGGGCCATAATGAGCAGTTCTTC. It specifies CSARDSGGHNEQFF. The V call is TRBV20-1, the J call TRBJ2-1, with 8 bases identical to TRBD2. Trimming at V came to 0 bases and at J to 7 bases, leaving 5 bases not matched to a gene. The CDR3 covers 14 residues. Germline values: CDR1 DFQATT, CDR2 SNEGSKA (reference sequence).

In its sample, this clonotype was seen a few times. The genes are TRBV6-5 and TRBJ1-2; weak D call: TRBD1 (5 bases). V lost 0 bases, J lost 7 bases, and 9 bases lay in between. Germline V lookup: CDR1 MNHEY, CDR2 SVGAGI. There are 13 residues in the CDR3. CDR3 DNA: TGTGCCAGCAGTTACTCGGGGGAGGGTGGCTACACCTTC. Protein: CASSYSGEGGYTF.

In this sample, this clonotype turned up many times. The chain employs TRBV25-1 and TRBJ2-7; D unclear. Trimming removed 3 bases from V and 8 bases from J, with 11 bases in between. CDR3 length: 12 amino acids. CDR1 MGHDK and CDR2 SYGVNS come from the germline V gene. CDR3 loop: CASSDPQGKQYF. The CDR3, as DNA: TGTGCCAGCAGTGACCCCCAAGGGAAGCAGTACTTC.

This chain uses TRBV18 with TRBJ1-4; a possible D gene is TRBD1 (6 bases). Germline V lookup: CDR1 KGHSH, CDR2 LQKENI. The CDR3 extends over 16 amino acids. The V end lost 0 bases, the J end lost 8 bases, and 16 bases lay between the germline ends. The CDR3 DNA reads as TGTGCCAGCTCACCACCGAATTCGGGGGGCGGCGAAAAACTGTTTTTT. Protein product: CASSPPNSGGGEKLFF.

In DNA, the CDR3 is TGTGCCACCGGGTTTGGGTTTACAGGGGTTTATGGGGCCAACGTCCTGACTTTC. Its protein is CATGFGFTGVYGANVLTF. The V gene is TRBV15, the J gene TRBJ2-6; 7 nucleotides line up with TRBD1. CDR1 is LNHNV, CDR2 YYDKDF, per germline (reference sequence). V gave up 8 bases and J gave up 3 bases; unmatched junction bases: 16. The CDR3 has 18 residues.

The sample holds many counts of this clonotype. The chain couples TRBV5-5 to TRBJ2-3; no reliable D call. Trimming removed 6 bases from V and 6 bases from J, with 8 bases in between. Germline CDR1 reads SGHKS; CDR2 reads YYEKEE (reference sequence). This CDR3 spans 11 amino acids. The CDR3 protein is CASTITDTQYF. CDR3 coding DNA: TGTGCCAGCACCATCACTGATACGCAGTATTTT. Drawing the rest from reference TRBV5-5 and TRBJ2-3, the complete variable domain is DAGVTQSPTHLIKTRGQQVTLRCSPISGHKSVSWYQQVLGQGPQFIFQYYEKEERGRGNFPDRFSARQFPNYSSELNVNALLLGDSALYLCASTITDTQYFGPGTRLTVL.

Many counts were recorded for this clonotype. The chain couples TRBV5-1 to TRBJ2-7; 12 nucleotides agree with TRBD2. The germline V gene has CDR1 SGHRS and CDR2 YFSETQ. The CDR3 loop spans 14 amino acids. The V and J ends lost 6 bases and 7 bases, in that order; junction bases with no gene match: 8. The CDR3 sequence is CASTFLAGGQEQYF. CDR3 nucleotides: TGCGCCAGCACGTTCCTAGCGGGAGGGCAGGAGCAGTACTTC.

The chain has TRBV20-1 and TRBJ2-7, with a possible D match to TRBD2 (5 bases). V was pared by 1 base and J by 4 bases, with 14 bases between. There are 14 residues in the CDR3. Germline CDR1 is DFQATT and CDR2 is SNEGSKA (reference sequence). The CDR3 DNA sequence: TGCAGTGCTAGAGTAGGAGGCCTTGGGTACGAGCAGTACTTC. Amino acids: CSARVGGLGYEQYF.

This clonotype was seen only a few times. The rearrangement joins TRBV11-2 to TRBJ2-1; D perhaps matches TRBD1 (5 bases). Trimming removed 7 bases from V and 8 bases from J, with 21 bases in between. Germline CDR1 and CDR2: SGHAT and FQNNGV. The CDR3 loop spans 15 amino acids. CDR3 DNA sequence: TGTGCCAGCACCGATAAAAGGGGCCTAGGCCATGAGCAGTTCTTC. Its translation is CASTDKRGLGHEQFF.

V and J are TRBV4-1 and TRBJ2-7; TRBD2 agrees at 7 bases. The CDR3 has 15 amino acids. The V gene end was trimmed by 0 bases and the J gene end by 2 bases; junction bases not matched to a gene: 4. Germline lookup yields CDR1 MGHRA and CDR2 YSYEKL. This CDR3 is CASSQDWDYPYEQYF. The CDR3 DNA reads TGCGCCAGCAGCCAAGATTGGGACTACCCCTACGAGCAGTACTTC.

CDR3 sequence (DNA): TGTGCCAGCAGTGAGGCAGGGGGAATCGGCACTGAAGCTTTCTTT. Its protein is CASSEAGGIGTEAFF. The V call is TRBV6-1, the J call TRBJ1-1; 7 bases align to TRBD1. Germline CDR1 and CDR2: MNHNS and SASEGT. This CDR3 is 15 amino acids long. The ends lost 3 bases at V and 4 bases at J; junction bases unmatched: 8.

Ten or more counts support this clonotype. The chain links TRBV4-3 to TRBJ1-2, with a tentative D call TRBD1 (5 bases). Trimming pared 2 bases from V and 4 bases from J, leaving 17 bases between. The CDR3 spans 16 residues. CDR1 is LGHNA, CDR2 YSLEER, per germline. CDR3 region: CASSQTRGEWSYGYTF. CDR3 bases: TGCGCCAGCAGCCAAACTCGGGGGGAATGGAGCTATGGCTACACCTTC.